This T cell receptor (beta chain) came from a study of blood T cells in healthy people across ages. General study findings and limits: With donor CMV status unknown, expanded clonotype changes were possibly confounded. Long-lived and aged donors differed, with more naive CD4+ cells and higher diversity in the long-lived.

To note about this clonotype: Its matching antigen is unknown.

With a J-beta primer mix and a sample-barcoded 5' primer, a second PCR ran about 7 to 11 cycles. TCRdb itself ran the 5' RACE reads through MiXCR, one entry per CDR3 protein. The data contain about 640,000 distinct CDR3 sequences, roughly 53% of them singletons. The CDR3 sequence is 14 residues long. V lost 6 bases to trimming and J lost 4 bases, with 16 bases between them. Germline values: CDR1 DFQATT, CDR2 SNEGSKA (reference sequence). This sequence joins TRBV20-1 and TRBJ2-1; D not resolved. The source material was blood. The TCR comes from a man aged 60-69 years in good health. CDR3 protein: CSAVQVLLYNEQFF. As DNA, the CDR3 is TGCAGTGCCGTTCAGGTCCTGCTTTACAATGAGCAGTTCTTC.